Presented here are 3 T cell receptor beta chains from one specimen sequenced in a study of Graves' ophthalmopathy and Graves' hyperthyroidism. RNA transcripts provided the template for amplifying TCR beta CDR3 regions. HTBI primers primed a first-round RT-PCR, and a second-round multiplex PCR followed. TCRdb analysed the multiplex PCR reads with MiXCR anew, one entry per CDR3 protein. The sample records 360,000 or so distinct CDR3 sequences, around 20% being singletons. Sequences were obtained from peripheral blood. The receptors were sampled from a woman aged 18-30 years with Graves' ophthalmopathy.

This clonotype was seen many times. The DNA for the CDR3 is TGTGCCATCGGGGGGCGAACCGGGGAGCTGTTTTTT. It encodes CAIGGRTGELFF. The V call is TRBV10-3, the J call TRBJ2-2; either TRBD1 or TRBD2 may supply D (6 bases each). Germline V lookup: CDR1 ENHRY, CDR2 SYGVKD. Deletions cut 8 bases from V and 5 bases from J, with 9 bases between. This CDR3 contains 12 residues.

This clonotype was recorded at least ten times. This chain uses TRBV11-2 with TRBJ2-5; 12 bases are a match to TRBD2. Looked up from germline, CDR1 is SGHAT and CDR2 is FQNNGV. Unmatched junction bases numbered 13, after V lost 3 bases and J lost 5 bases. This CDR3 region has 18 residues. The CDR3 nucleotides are TGTGCCAGCAGCTTCCAGGGGCTAGCGGGAGGGTTTTTGGAGACCCAGTACTTC. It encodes CASSFQGLAGGFLETQYF.

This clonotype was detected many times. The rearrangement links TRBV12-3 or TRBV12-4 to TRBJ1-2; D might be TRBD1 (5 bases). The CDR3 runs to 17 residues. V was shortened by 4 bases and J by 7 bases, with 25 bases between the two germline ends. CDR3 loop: CASSWTSGASGLFGYTF. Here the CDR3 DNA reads TGTGCCAGCAGTTGGACCTCCGGGGCCTCGGGGCTTTTTGGCTACACCTTC.